This TCR beta chain is drawn from a study of shared clonotypes between healthy human individuals. Overall study findings and caveats: An anticipated effect of sequencing depth on clonotype sharing among donors was recognized. The study sampled only blood, and tissue repertoires likely differ.

A word on this clone: Its antigen is undetermined.

The CDR3 sequence is 15 residues long. Germline values: CDR1 SGHRS, CDR2 YFSETQ. The V end lost 3 bases, the J end lost 0 bases, and 12 bases lay between the germline ends. Original analysis: Junction-only sequences without quality scores were provided by ImmunoSEQ, so filtering was different. Only in-frame clones appear in the TCRdb table, and some are missing; sequencing was by immunoSEQ multiplex PCR. V, J and clone size reflect that table, while D and trimming were determined from the DNA. The data hold under 600,000 clones, with 70% to 80% observed a single time. This TCR derives from a woman aged 40-49 years in good health. Some clones in this sample may be carry-over from other donors' samples. The material sequenced was PBMCs. V usage is TRBV5-1 and J usage is TRBJ1-1; possibly TRBD1 for D (6 bases). CDR3 loop: CASSSYRDMNTEAFF. In DNA, the CDR3 is TGCGCCAGCAGCTCCTACAGGGACATGAACACTGAAGCTTTCTTT.